The present T cell receptor beta chain was sequenced within a study of T cells after yellow fever vaccination. This clonotype was counted many times. MiXCR, run by TCRdb on the 5' RACE reads, gives a single entry per CDR3 protein. The data show under 250,000 distinct CDR3 sequences, with 3.2% seen just once and roughly 3.2% held by the top ten. Trimming took 6 bases from V and 3 from J, leaving 14 bases between them. The CDR3 spans 15 residues. The germline V gene encodes CDR1 MNHEY and CDR2 SVGAGI. The sequences come from CD4+ T cells sorted from PBMCs, collected 10 days after the yellow fever booster vaccination. This receptor was identified in a man between 18 and 29 years old who received the YFV17D yellow fever vaccine. The chain links TRBV6-5 to TRBJ2-2, with unresolved D. The CDR3 DNA is TGTGCCAGCAGCCTTACAGTCCCGGACACCGGGGAGCTGTTTTTT. Its protein product is CASSLTVPDTGELFF.